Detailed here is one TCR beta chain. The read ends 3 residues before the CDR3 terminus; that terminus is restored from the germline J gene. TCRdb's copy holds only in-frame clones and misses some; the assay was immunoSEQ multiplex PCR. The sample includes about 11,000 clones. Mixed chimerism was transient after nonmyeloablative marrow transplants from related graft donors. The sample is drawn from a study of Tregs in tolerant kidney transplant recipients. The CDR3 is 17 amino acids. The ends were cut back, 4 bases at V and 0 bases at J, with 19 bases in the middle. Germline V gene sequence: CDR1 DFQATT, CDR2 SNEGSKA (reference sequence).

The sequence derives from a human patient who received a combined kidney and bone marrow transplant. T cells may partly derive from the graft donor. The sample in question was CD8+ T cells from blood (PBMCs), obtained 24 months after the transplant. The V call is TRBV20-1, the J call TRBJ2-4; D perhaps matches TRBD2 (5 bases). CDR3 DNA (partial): TGCAGTGCTATAACCAGCGGTAAAACCCTAGCCAAAAACATT. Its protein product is CSAITSGKTLAKNI. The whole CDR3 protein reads CSAITSGKTLAKNIQYF.